Below, 3 T cell receptor beta chains from the same sample are listed, as sequenced in a study of T cell changes during pregnancy in multiple sclerosis. Profiled with immunoSEQ multiplex PCR; TCRdb holds only in-frame clones, not every one. The data contain 35,000 or so clones, roughly nine tenths of them seen just once; the ten biggest clones take up 0.65% to 0.95%. This specimen consisted of CD4+ T cells from peripheral blood mononuclear cells, obtained after pregnancy. The receptors here all came from a female donor in good health, enrolled as a control in a pregnancy study.

This rearrangement joins TRBV6-6 to TRBJ2-5; 8 nucleotides agree with TRBD2. Unmatched junction bases numbered 6, after V lost 7 bases and J lost 2 bases. CDR1 MNHNY and CDR2 SVGAGI come from the germline V gene (reference sequence). This CDR3 has 14 residues. The CDR3 spells CASTPTSGQETQYF. CDR3 nucleotides: TGTGCCAGCACCCCTACTAGCGGACAAGAGACCCAGTACTTC.

The chain recombines TRBV27 with TRBJ2-1; possibly TRBD2 for D (6 bases). The CDR3 runs to 17 residues. Trimming pared 1 base from V and 5 bases from J, leaving 18 bases between. Germline V lookup: CDR1 MNHEY, CDR2 SMNVEV (reference sequence). This CDR3 is CASSLLGRLAPHNEQFF. The CDR3 coding sequence is TGTGCCAGCAGTTTATTGGGCCGCCTAGCGCCCCACAATGAGCAGTTCTTC.

This clone was picked up one time. The chain carries TRBV6-1 and TRBJ2-5; TRBD1 matches at 7 bases. Germline V CDR1 and CDR2: MNHNS, SASEGT. The CDR3 runs to 15 residues. Trimming at V came to 4 bases and at J to 1 base, leaving 6 bases not matched to a gene. The CDR3 DNA sequence: TGTGCCAGCAGTGGGGACAGTCTACCCCAAGAGACCCAGTACTTC. Encoded protein: CASSGDSLPQETQYF.